The sequence of this T cell receptor (beta chain) was determined in a study of PD-1 blockade in mismatch repair-deficient tumors. Findings and limits, study-wide: Tumor-resident clones, often undetectable pretreatment in blood, expanded then contracted after pembrolizumab.

Trimming removed 0 bases from V and 6 bases from J; junction bases left unmatched: 7. The CDR3 consists of 15 residues. Germline-derived CDR1 and CDR2 are SGHRS and YFSETQ. Libraries were prepared by immunoSEQ multiplex PCR; TCRdb keeps only in-frame clonotypes and omits some of them. The repertoire holds approximately 40,000 clones, with around 75% as singletons. TCRs were sequenced from three patients responding to pembrolizumab. About this clone: Its antigen remains unidentified.

The chain is built from TRBV5-1 and TRBJ2-5; 8 bases line up with TRBD1. This TCR came from an adult with mismatch repair-deficient cancer. The input for sequencing was peripheral blood, taken 4 weeks after starting pembrolizumab. DNA for the CDR3: TGCGCCAGCAGCTTGGAGGCAGGGGGCGAGAAGACCCAGTACTTC. Translation: CASSLEAGGEKTQYF.